Described below is a single TCR beta chain sequence and its context. J gave up 5 bases and V 4 bases, and 5 bases lay outside the gene matches. Per the germline V gene, CDR1 is SGHRS and CDR2 is YFSETQ. The length of the CDR3 is 14 residues. TCRdb's copy holds only in-frame clones and misses some; the assay was immunoSEQ multiplex PCR. The sample contains roughly 150,000 clones, 70% to 90% of which appear only once. These data are taken from a study of cytomegalovirus exposure and HLA in healthy donors. The TCR was taken from a man aged 18 to 30 in good health and CMV-seropositive. The sequencing input was PBMCs. V is TRBV5-1 and J is TRBJ1-1; 10 bases fit TRBD1. In nucleotides, the CDR3 is TGCGCCAGCAGCCCCGGGGACAGGGGAACTGAAGCTTTCTTT. This translates into CASSPGDRGTEAFF.